The source of this T cell receptor (beta chain) is a study of blood T cell repertoires in COVID-19. Study-level background: Researchers got acute and convalescent COVID-19 samples from the United States, Italy and Spain. PBMCs, B-cell-depleted T cells, or T cells were the source of the cDNA or gDNA that made up the material.

Original processing notes: Reference gene primer amplification in the assay estimated nucleated cell counts. Assay used: immunoSEQ multiplex PCR; TCRdb lists only in-frame clones, some missing. Clonal size and the V and J genes are those of that table, whereas D and trimming came from the DNA. Among 100,000 to 150,000 clones listed, approximately 74% were seen once. The CDR3 extends over 13 amino acids. V lost 0 bases and J 12 bases, leaving 12 bases between the germline ends. CDR1 SGHAT and CDR2 FQDESV come from the germline V gene (reference sequence). The TCR sequence derives from a woman between 70 and 85 years old with acute or convalescent COVID-19. The chain recombines TRBV11-1 with TRBJ2-1; weak D call: TRBD2 (5 bases). Material for sequencing was peripheral blood. For the CDR3, the DNA is TGTGCCAGCAGCTTAGCGCGAGAGGGTTGGCAGTTCTTC. Protein product: CASSLAREGWQFF. The full variable domain, in which reference TRBV11-1 and TRBJ2-1 provide the parts outside the CDR3, is EAEVAQSPRYKITEKSQAVAFWCDPISGHATLYWYRQILGQGPELLVQFQDESVVDDSQLPKDRFSAERLKGVDSTLKIQPAELGDSAMYLCASSLAREGWQFFGPGTRLTVL.